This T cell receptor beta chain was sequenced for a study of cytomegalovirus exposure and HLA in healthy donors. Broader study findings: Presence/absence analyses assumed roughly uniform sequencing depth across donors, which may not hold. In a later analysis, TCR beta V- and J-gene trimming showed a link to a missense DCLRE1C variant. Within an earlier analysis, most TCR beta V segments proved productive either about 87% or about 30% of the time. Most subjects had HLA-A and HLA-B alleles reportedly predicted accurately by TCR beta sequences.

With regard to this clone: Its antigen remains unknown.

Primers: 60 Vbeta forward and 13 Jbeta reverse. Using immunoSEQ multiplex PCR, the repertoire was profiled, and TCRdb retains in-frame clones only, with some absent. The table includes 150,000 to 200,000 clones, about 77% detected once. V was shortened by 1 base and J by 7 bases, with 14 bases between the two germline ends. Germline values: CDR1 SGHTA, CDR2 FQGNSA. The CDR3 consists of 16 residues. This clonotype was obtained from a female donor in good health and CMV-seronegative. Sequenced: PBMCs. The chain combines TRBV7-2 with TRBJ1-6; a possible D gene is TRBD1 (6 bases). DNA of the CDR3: TGTGCCAGCAGCTTAGTTACCAGGGGAACCAATTCACCCCTCCACTTT. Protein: CASSLVTRGTNSPLHF. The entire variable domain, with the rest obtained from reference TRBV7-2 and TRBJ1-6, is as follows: GAGVSQSPSNKVTEKGKDVELRCDPISGHTALYWYRQSLGQGLEFLIYFQGNSAPDKSGLPSDRFSAERTGGSVSTLTIQRTQQEDSAVYLCASSLVTRGTNSPLHFGNGTRLTVT.